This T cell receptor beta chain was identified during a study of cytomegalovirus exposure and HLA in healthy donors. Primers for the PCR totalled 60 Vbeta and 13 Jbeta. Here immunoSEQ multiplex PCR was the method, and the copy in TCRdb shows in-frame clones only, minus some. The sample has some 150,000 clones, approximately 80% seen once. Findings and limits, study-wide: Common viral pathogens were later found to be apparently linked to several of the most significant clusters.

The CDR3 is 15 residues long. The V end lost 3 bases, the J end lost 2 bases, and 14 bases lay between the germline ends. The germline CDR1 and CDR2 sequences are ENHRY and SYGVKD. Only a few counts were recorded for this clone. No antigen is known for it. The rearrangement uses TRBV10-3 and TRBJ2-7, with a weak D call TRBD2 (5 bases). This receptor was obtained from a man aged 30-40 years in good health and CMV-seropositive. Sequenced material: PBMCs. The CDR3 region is CAISDEWTPTYEQYF. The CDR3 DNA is TGTGCCATCAGTGACGAATGGACTCCAACCTACGAGCAGTACTTC.